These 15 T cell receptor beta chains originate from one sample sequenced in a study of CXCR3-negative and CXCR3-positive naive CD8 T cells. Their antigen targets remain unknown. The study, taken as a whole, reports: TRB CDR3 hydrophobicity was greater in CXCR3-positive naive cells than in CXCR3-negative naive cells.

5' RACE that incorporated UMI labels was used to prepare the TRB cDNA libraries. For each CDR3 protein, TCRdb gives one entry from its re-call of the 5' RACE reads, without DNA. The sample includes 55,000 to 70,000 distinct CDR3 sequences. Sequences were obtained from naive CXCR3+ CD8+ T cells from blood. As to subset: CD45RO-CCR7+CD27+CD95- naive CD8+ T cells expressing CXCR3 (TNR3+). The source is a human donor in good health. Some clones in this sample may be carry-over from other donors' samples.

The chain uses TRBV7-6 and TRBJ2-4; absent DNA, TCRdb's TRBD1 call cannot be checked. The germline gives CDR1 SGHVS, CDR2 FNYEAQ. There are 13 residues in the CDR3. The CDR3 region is CASSLGAGGIQYF.

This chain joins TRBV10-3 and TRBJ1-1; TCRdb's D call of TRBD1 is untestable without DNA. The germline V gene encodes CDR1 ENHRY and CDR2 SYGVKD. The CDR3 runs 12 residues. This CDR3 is CATRDRVTEAFF.

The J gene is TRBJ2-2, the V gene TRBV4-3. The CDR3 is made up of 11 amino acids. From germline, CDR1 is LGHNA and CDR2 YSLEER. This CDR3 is CASSQAGELFF.

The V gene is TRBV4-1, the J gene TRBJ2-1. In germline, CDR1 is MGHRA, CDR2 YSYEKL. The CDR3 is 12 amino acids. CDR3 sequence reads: CASSQDLDEQFF.

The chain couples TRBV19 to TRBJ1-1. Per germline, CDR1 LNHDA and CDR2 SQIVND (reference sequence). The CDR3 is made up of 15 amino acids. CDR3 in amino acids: CASSIGGLMNTEAFF.

CDR3: CAISDLVGMNTEAFF. The chain couples TRBV10-3 to TRBJ1-1. The CDR3 has 15 residues. From germline, CDR1 is ENHRY and CDR2 SYGVKD.

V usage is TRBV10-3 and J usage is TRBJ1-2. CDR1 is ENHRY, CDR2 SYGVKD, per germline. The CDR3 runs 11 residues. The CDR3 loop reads CATHMGYGYTF.

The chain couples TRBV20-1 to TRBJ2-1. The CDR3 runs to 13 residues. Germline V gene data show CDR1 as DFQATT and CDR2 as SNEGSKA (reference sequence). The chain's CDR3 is CSVMVIEKNEQFF.

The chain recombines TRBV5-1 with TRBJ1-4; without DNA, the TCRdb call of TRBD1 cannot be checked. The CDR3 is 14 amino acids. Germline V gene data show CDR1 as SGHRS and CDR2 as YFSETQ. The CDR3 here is CASSSGQLNEKLFF.

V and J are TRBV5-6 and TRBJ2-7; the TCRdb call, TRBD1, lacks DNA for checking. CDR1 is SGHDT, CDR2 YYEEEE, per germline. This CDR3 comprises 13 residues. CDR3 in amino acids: CASSLTGADEQYF.

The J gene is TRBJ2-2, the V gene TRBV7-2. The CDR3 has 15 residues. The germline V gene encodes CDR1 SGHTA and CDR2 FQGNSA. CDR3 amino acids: CASSSNAGRIGELFF.

The CDR3: CASSSLVGEVYGYTF. This chain uses TRBV27 with TRBJ1-2. This CDR3 spans 15 amino acids. Germline V lookup: CDR1 MNHEY, CDR2 SMNVEV (reference sequence).

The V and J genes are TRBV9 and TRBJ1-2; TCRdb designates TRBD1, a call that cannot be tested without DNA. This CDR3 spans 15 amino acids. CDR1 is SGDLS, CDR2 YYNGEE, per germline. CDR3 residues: CASSSRTGHNYGYTF.

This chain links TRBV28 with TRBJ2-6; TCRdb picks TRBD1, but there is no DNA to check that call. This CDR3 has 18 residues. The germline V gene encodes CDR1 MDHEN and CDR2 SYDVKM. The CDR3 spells CASSSPREDRAGANVLTF.

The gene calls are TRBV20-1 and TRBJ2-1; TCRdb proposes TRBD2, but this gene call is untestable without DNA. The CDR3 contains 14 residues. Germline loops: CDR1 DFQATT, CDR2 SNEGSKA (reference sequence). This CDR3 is CSARGTSDNNEQFF.